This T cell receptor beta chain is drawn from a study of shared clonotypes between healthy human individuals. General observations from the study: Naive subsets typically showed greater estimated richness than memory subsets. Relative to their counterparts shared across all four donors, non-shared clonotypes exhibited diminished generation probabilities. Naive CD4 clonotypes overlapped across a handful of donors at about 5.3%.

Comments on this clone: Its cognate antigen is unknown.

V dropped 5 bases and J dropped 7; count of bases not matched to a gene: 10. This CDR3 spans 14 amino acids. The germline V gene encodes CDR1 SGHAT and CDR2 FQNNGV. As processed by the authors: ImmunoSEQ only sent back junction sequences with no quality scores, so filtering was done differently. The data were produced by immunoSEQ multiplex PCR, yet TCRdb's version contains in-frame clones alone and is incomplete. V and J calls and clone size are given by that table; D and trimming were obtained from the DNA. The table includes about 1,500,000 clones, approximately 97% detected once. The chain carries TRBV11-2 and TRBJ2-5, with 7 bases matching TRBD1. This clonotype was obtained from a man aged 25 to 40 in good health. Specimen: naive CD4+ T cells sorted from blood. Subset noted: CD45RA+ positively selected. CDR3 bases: TGTGCCAGCAGCCTTGGGCAGGGGGTTGGGACCCAGTACTTC. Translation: CASSLGQGVGTQYF.